This is a list of T cell receptor beta chains from one sample in a study of technical replicates of blood from several donors. Profiling relied on immunoSEQ multiplex PCR, and the TCRdb table lists in-frame clones only, not all of them. The sample lists roughly 69,000 clones, around 87% occurring once. The material sequenced was PBMCs. These receptors were collected from a human donor in good health. Some clones in this sample may be carry-over from other donors' samples. CDR3s include the opening cysteine and the closing phenylalanine or tryptophan. D genes are given only for firm matches. Only part of the rows carry a size: once, few, many, or a class if the clone is expanded.

d_call clone_size v_call cdr3_aa
- - TRBV2 CASRQDTYEQYF
TRBD2 - TRBV29-1 CSATSGGNYEQYF
- few TRBV5-1 CASSLDPGSPNTEAFF
TRBD1 - TRBV18 CASSNRGSETQYF
- - TRBV19 CASSMNRVEQYF
- - TRBV30 CAWSESRGYEQYF
- - TRBV7-6 CASSPDGGYEQYF
- - TRBV5-1 CASSLRGTNEKLFF
- - TRBV5-6 CASSWTLGRTYSNQPQHF
- - TRBV4-2 CASSQSRDLEETQYF
- - TRBV5-1 CASGGEANTEAFF
TRBD2 - TRBV29-1 CSGRGRGRAGETQYF
- - TRBV4-2 CASSQELLGGPYQETQYF
- - TRBV19 CASSPLAYLNQPQHF
- - TRBV6-1 CASSPSSNYGYTF
- few TRBV6-5 CASRDSLSSGNTIYF
TRBD1 - TRBV6-1 CAISGTASAYEQYF
- once TRBV7-2 CASSLDQGRGQPQHF
- - TRBV5-1 CASSLGEAGANVLTF
- - TRBV19 CASRRTAQVYEQYF